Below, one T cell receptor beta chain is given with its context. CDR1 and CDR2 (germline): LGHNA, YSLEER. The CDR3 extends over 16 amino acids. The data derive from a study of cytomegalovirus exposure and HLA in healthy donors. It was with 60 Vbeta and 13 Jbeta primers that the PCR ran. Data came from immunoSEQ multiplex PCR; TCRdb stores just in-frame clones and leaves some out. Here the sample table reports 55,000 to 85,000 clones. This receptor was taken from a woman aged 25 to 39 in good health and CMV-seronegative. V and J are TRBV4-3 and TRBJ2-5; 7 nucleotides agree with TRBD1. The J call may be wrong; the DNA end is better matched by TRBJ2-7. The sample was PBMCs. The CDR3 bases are TGCGCCAGCAGCCAAGAAGCGACAGGGAGTTGGTACGAGCAGTACTTC. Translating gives CASSQEATGSWYEQYF.